These 3 T cell receptor beta chains were all obtained from the same sample, sequenced in a study of beta chain features in type 1 diabetes. Study findings and constraints: Significant though moderate, a shortening of TCRB CDR3s appeared in all four CD4+ subsets of Type 1 diabetes patients.

No antigen has been identified for these receptors. All of the isolated RNA was reverse transcribed, so expressed TCRB transcripts were sequenced. The data were produced by immunoSEQ multiplex PCR, yet TCRdb's version contains in-frame clones alone and is incomplete. The data show 150,000 or so clones, with roughly 8% seen just once and over 0.5% held by the top ten. Sample: central memory CD4+ T cells from blood. The receptor source for this set is a woman aged 18-30 years with type 1 diabetes.

This sequence joins TRBV4-3 and TRBJ1-1; D unresolved. Trimming pared 2 bases from V and 3 bases from J, leaving 10 bases between. The length of the CDR3 is 14 residues. CDR1 and CDR2 (germline): LGHNA, YSLEER. CDR3 region: CASSQSGVDTEAFF. The CDR3, as DNA: TGCGCCAGCAGCCAAAGCGGGGTTGACACTGAAGCTTTCTTT.

V usage is TRBV5-4 and J usage is TRBJ2-3; D gene unclear. Germline CDR1 is SGHNT and CDR2 is YYREEE (reference sequence). The CDR3 consists of 12 residues. Trimming took off 3 bases at V and 3 bases at J, with 5 bases between the two ends. The CDR3 bases are TGTGCCAGCAGCTCCGGGACAGATACGCAGTATTTT. This sequence encodes CASSSGTDTQYF. Drawing the rest from reference TRBV5-4 and TRBJ2-3, the complete variable domain is ETGVTQSPTHLIKTRGQQVTLRCSSQSGHNTVSWYQQALGQGPQFIFQYYREEENGRGNFPPRFSGLQFPNYSSELNVNALELDDSALYLCASSSGTDTQYFGPGTRLTVL.

This clone was observed a single time. The chain recombines TRBV5-1 with TRBJ2-5, with 7 positions matching TRBD2. CDR1 and CDR2 from the germline V gene are SGHRS and YFSETQ. The V segment lost 6 bases and the J segment 4 bases; nucleotides outside the gene matches: 15. The CDR3 has 16 residues. The CDR3 is CASTVDGAGVGETQYF. Here the CDR3 DNA reads TGCGCCAGCACCGTCGACGGGGCGGGAGTGGGAGAGACCCAGTACTTC. Complete variable domain (other parts from reference TRBV5-1 and TRBJ2-5): KAGVTQTPRYLIKTRGQQVTLSCSPISGHRSVSWYQQTPGQGLQFLFEYFSETQRNKGNFPGRFSGRQFSNSRSEMNVSTLELGDSALYLCASTVDGAGVGETQYFGPGTRLLVL.